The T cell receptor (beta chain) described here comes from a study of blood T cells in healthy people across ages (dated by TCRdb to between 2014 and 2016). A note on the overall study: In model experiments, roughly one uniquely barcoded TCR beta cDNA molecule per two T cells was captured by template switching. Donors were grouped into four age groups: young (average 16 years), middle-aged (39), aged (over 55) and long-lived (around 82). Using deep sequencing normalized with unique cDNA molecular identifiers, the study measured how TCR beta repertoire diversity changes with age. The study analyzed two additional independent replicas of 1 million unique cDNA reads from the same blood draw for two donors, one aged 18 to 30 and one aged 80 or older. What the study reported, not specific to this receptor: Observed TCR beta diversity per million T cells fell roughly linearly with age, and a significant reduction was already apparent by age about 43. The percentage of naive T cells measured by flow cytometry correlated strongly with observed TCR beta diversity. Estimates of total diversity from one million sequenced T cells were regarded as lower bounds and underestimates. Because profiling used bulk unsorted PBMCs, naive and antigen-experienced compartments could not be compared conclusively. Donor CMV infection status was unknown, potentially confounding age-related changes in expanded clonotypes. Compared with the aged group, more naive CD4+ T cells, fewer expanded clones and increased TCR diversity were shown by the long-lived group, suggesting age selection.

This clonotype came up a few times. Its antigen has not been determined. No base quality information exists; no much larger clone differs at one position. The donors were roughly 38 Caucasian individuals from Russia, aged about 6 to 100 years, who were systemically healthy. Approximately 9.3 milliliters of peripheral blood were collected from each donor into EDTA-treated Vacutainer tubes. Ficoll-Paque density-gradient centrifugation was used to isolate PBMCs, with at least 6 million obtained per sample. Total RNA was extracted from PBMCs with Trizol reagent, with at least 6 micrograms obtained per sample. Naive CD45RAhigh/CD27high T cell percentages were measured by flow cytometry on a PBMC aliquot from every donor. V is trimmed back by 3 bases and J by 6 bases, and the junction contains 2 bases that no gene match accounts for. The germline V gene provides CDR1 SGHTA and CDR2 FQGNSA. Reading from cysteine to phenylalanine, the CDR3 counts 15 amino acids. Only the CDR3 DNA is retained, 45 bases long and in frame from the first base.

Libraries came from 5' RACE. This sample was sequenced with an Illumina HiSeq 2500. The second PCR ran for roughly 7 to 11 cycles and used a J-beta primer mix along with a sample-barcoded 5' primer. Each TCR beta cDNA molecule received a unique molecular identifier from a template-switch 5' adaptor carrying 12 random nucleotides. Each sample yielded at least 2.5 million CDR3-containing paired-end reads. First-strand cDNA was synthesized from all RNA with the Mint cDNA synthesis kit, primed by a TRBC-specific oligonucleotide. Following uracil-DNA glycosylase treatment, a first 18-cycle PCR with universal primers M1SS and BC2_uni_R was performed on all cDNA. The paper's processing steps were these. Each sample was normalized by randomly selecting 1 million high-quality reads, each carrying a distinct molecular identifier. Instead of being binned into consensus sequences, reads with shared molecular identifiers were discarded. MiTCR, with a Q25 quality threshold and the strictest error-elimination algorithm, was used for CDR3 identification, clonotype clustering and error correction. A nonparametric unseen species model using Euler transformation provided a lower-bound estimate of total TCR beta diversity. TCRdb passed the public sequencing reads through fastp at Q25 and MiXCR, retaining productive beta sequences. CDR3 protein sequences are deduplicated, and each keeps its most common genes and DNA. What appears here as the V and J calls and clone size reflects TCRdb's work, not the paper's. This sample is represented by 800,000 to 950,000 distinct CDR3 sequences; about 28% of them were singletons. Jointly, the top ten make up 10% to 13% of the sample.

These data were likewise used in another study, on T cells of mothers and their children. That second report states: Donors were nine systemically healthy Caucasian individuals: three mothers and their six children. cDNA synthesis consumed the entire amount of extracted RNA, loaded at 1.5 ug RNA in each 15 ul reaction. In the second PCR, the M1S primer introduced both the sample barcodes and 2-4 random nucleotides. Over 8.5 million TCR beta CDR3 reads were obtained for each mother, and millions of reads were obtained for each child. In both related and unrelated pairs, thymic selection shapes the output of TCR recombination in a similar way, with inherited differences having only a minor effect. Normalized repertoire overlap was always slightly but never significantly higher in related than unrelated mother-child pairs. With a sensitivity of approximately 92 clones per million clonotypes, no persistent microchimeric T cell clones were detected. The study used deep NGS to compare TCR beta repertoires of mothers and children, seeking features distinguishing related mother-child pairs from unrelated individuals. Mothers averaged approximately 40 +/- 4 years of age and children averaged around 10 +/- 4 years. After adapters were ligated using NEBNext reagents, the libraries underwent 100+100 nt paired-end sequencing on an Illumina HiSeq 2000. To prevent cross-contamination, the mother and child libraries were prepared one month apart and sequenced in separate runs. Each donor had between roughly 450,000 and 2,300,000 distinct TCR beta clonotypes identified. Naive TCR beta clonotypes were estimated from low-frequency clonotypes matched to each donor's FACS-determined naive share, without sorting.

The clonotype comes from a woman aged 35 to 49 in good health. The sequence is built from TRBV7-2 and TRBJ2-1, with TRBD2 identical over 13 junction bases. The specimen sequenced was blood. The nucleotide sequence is TGTGCCAGCAGCTTCTGGACTAGCGGGGGCAATGAGCAGTTCTTC. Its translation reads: CASSFWTSGGNEQFF.